The 17 T cell receptor beta chains given below trace back to one sample, sequenced in a study of human CD8 memory T cell subsets. UMI-labeled 5' RACE was used to make TCR beta libraries. TCRdb reprocessed the 5' RACE reads, keeping one entry per CDR3 protein, no DNA. The repertoire shows 9,000 to 15,000 distinct CDR3 sequences; the top ten hold approximately 15%. The material sequenced was CD8+ T cells from PBMCs. The receptors originated from a human donor in good health.

Judged by frequency, this clonotype is medium-sized. The gene calls are TRBV28 and TRBJ2-7. CDR1 and CDR2 (germline): MDHEN, SYDVKM. The CDR3 totals 14 residues. The CDR3 sequence: CASSPEMKRGEQYF.

This rearrangement joins TRBV29-1 to TRBJ2-7; TCRdb's D gene call, TRBD1, goes unchecked for lack of DNA. Germline V gene sequence: CDR1 SQVTM, CDR2 ANQGSEA. The CDR3 has 15 residues. This CDR3 reads CSVEVAGRTTYEQYF.

The rearrangement uses TRBV28 and TRBJ2-7; with no DNA, the TCRdb D assignment of TRBD1 cannot be verified. This CDR3 contains 14 residues. CDR1 is MDHEN and CDR2 is SYDVKM in the germline V gene. The chain's CDR3 is CASRIQGPHYEQYF.

The gene calls are TRBV2 and TRBJ2-3; the TRBD1 assignment by TCRdb is unverifiable without DNA. The CDR3 consists of 15 residues. Germline assignment: CDR1 SNHLY and CDR2 FYNNEI. CDR3 amino acids: CASSATGRSTDTQYF.

V usage is TRBV4-3 and J usage is TRBJ1-5. Germline V gene sequence: CDR1 LGHNA, CDR2 YSLEER. The CDR3 extends over 14 amino acids. The CDR3 spells CASSQAGTHQPQHF.

The rearrangement uses TRBV6-2 or TRBV6-3 and TRBJ2-3. Per the germline V gene, CDR1 is MNHEY and CDR2 is SVGEGT. The CDR3 contains 14 residues. This CDR3 reads CASSYGTTTDTQYF.

V and J are TRBV7-2 and TRBJ2-7. This CDR3 contains 14 residues. Germline V gene data show CDR1 as SGHTA and CDR2 as FQGNSA. CDR3 sequence: CASSLERDFYEQYF.

This rearrangement joins TRBV11-3 to TRBJ2-1; there is no DNA to check the TCRdb D call of TRBD1. Germline CDR1 reads SGHNT; CDR2 reads YENEEA. This CDR3 is 11 amino acids long. The CDR3 loop reads CASGTGNEQFF.

The chain carries TRBV11-2 and TRBJ2-2. The germline V gene has CDR1 SGHAT and CDR2 FQNNGV. There are 16 residues in the CDR3. The CDR3 loop is CASSLPNHANTGELFF.

The rearrangement links TRBV7-3 to TRBJ2-1; the D call from TCRdb, TRBD1, cannot be confirmed without DNA. Per germline, CDR1 SGHTA and CDR2 FQGTGA. This CDR3 is 15 amino acids long. CDR3 sequence: CASSPLDRGLNEQFF.

The rearrangement links TRBV27 to TRBJ1-1; TCRdb's D gene call, TRBD1, goes unchecked for lack of DNA. CDR3 size: 14 residues. Germline values: CDR1 MNHEY, CDR2 SMNVEV (reference sequence). The CDR3 region is CASSSQGDYTEAFF.

V usage is TRBV20-1 and J usage is TRBJ1-1; the D call from TCRdb, TRBD1, cannot be confirmed without DNA. The CDR3 length is 17 residues. CDR1 and CDR2 (germline): DFQATT, SNEGSKA (reference sequence). The CDR3 sequence: CSAKNFPGQGLNTEAFF.

The chain recombines TRBV10-3 with TRBJ2-5; the TCRdb D gene call, TRBD1, has no DNA to confirm it. CDR1 is ENHRY and CDR2 is SYGVKD in the germline V gene. The CDR3 consists of 14 residues. CDR3 sequence: CAISDPGGLETQYF.

J is TRBJ2-1 and V is TRBV5-5. The CDR3 length is 15 residues. The germline gives CDR1 SGHKS, CDR2 YYEKEE (reference sequence). The CDR3 is CASSSETTSYNEQFF.

This chain connects TRBV7-8 to TRBJ1-2; the TCRdb D gene call, TRBD1, has no DNA to confirm it. CDR1 and CDR2 (germline): SGHVS, FQNEAQ. The length of the CDR3 is 14 residues. This CDR3 reads CASSQKTGGGGYTF.

The gene calls are TRBV5-1 and TRBJ1-2; checking the TCRdb D call of TRBD1 is not possible without DNA. Looked up from germline, CDR1 is SGHRS and CDR2 is YFSETQ. This CDR3 region has 16 residues. The CDR3 loop reads CASSMGQGATNYGYTF.

The chain carries TRBV11-3 and TRBJ2-1; the D call of TRBD2 rests on TCRdb alone, since no DNA is present to check it. Germline V gives CDR1 SGHNT, CDR2 YENEEA. The CDR3 consists of 14 residues. CDR3 in amino acids: CASRSFDYINEQFF. The variable domain in full, with the rest retrieved from reference TRBV11-3 and TRBJ2-1, is EAGVVQSPRYKIIEKKQPVAFWCNPISGHNTLYWYLQNLGQGPELLIRYENEEAVDDSQLPKDRFSAERLKGVDSTLKIQPAELGDSAVYLCASRSFDYINEQFFGPGTRLTVL.